This is a list of T cell receptor beta chains from one sample in a study of blood T cell repertoires in COVID-19. Libraries were prepared by immunoSEQ multiplex PCR; TCRdb keeps only in-frame clonotypes and omits some of them. Of approximately 170,000 clones detected, roughly 80% appear once; the ten largest clones hold 9.5% to 15%. Source material: peripheral blood. All receptors come from a woman aged 45 to 65 with acute or convalescent COVID-19. Each CDR3 is given with its conserved first and last residue. D genes are given only for firm matches. Size is stated for part of the rows, as once, few or many counts, or as a class when the clone is expanded.

j_call: TRBJ2-5
clone_size: NA
v_call: TRBV18
d_call: NA
cdr3_aa: CAAITRMGAGETQYF
cdr3_nt: TGTGCGGCAATCACCCGGATGGGTGCGGGGGAGACCCAGTACTTC

j_call: TRBJ2-7
clone_size: NA
v_call: TRBV27
d_call: TRBD2
cdr3_aa: CASKSQVAGSYEQYF
cdr3_nt: TGTGCCAGCAAATCTCAGGTAGCGGGAAGTTACGAGCAGTACTTC

j_call: TRBJ1-3
clone_size: NA
v_call: TRBV27
d_call: TRBD1
cdr3_aa: CASSLTGTDGNTIYF
cdr3_nt: TGTGCCAGCAGTTTAACAGGGACAGATGGAAACACCATATATTTT

j_call: TRBJ1-3
clone_size: NA
v_call: TRBV30
d_call: NA
cdr3_aa: CAWSVLGRGRNTIYF
cdr3_nt: TGTGCCTGGAGTGTACTCGGCAGGGGTAGAAACACCATATATTTT

j_call: TRBJ2-3
clone_size: NA
v_call: TRBV5-1
d_call: TRBD1
cdr3_aa: CASSSTGGLDTQYF
cdr3_nt: TGCGCCAGCAGCTCGACAGGGGGCTTAGATACGCAGTATTTT

j_call: TRBJ2-7
clone_size: few
v_call: TRBV28
d_call: TRBD1
cdr3_aa: CASSPSLYQGDEQYF
cdr3_nt: TGTGCCAGCAGTCCCAGCCTTTATCAGGGGGACGAGCAGTACTTC

j_call: TRBJ1-3
clone_size: NA
v_call: TRBV28
d_call: NA
cdr3_aa: CASGLNSGNTIYF
cdr3_nt: TGTGCCAGCGGCTTGAACTCTGGAAACACCATATATTTT

j_call: TRBJ1-1
clone_size: NA
v_call: TRBV6-2/TRBV6-3
d_call: NA
cdr3_aa: CASSYRRGRNTEAFF
cdr3_nt: TGTGCCAGCAGTTACCGGCGGGGTAGGAACACTGAAGCTTTCTTT

j_call: TRBJ2-3
clone_size: NA
v_call: TRBV18
d_call: NA
cdr3_aa: CASSPAPGLTTDTQYF
cdr3_nt: TGTGCCAGCTCACCAGCGCCGGGACTCACCACAGATACGCAGTATTTT

j_call: TRBJ2-7
clone_size: NA
v_call: TRBV27
d_call: TRBD2
cdr3_aa: CASSRAGLADYEQYF
cdr3_nt: TGTGCCAGCAGTCGAGCTGGACTAGCGGACTACGAGCAGTACTTC

j_call: TRBJ1-1
clone_size: NA
v_call: TRBV28
d_call: TRBD1
cdr3_aa: CASHRTTGGKTEAFF
cdr3_nt: TGTGCCAGCCATAGGACCACAGGGGGCAAGACTGAAGCTTTCTTT

j_call: TRBJ1-6
clone_size: NA
v_call: TRBV5-4
d_call: TRBD1
cdr3_aa: CASSFPSGTGSKDLHF
cdr3_nt: TGTGCCAGCAGCTTCCCCTCCGGGACAGGGTCGAAAGACCTCCACTTT

j_call: TRBJ1-2
clone_size: once
v_call: TRBV5-4
d_call: NA
cdr3_aa: CASSPPEGVYGYTF
cdr3_nt: TGTGCCAGCAGCCCACCGGAAGGGGTTTATGGCTACACCTTC

j_call: TRBJ1-5
clone_size: NA
v_call: TRBV18
d_call: NA
cdr3_aa: CASSPGASAKGNQPQHF
cdr3_nt: TGTGCCAGCTCACCTGGGGCCTCCGCAAAGGGCAATCAGCCCCAGCATTTT

j_call: TRBJ2-2
clone_size: NA
v_call: TRBV27
d_call: NA
cdr3_aa: CASSDRSLNTGELFF
cdr3_nt: TGTGCCAGCAGCGACAGGAGCCTTAACACCGGGGAGCTGTTTTTT

j_call: TRBJ1-1
clone_size: NA
v_call: TRBV24-1
d_call: NA
cdr3_aa: CATSARQSTEAFF
cdr3_nt: TGTGCCACCAGTGCCAGGCAGTCCACTGAAGCTTTCTTT

j_call: TRBJ1-6
clone_size: NA
v_call: TRBV15
d_call: NA
cdr3_aa: CATSRELSGASSYNSPLHF
cdr3_nt: TGTGCCACCAGCAGAGAGTTATCAGGGGCCAGCTCCTATAATTCACCCCTCCACTTT

j_call: TRBJ1-2
clone_size: NA
v_call: TRBV19
d_call: TRBD1
cdr3_aa: CASRPAGTGGVGYGYTF
cdr3_nt: TGTGCCAGTAGGCCAGCCGGGACAGGGGGCGTCGGCTATGGCTACACCTTC

j_call: TRBJ1-3
clone_size: NA
v_call: TRBV19
d_call: NA
cdr3_aa: CASTQLAGRNSGNTIYF
cdr3_nt: TGTGCCAGTACCCAATTGGCAGGTCGGAACTCTGGAAACACCATATATTTT

j_call: TRBJ2-5
clone_size: NA
v_call: TRBV24-1
d_call: TRBD1
cdr3_aa: CATSLTGGAGTQYF
cdr3_nt: TGTGCCACCAGCTTAACAGGGGGCGCCGGGACCCAGTACTTC

j_call: TRBJ1-5
clone_size: NA
v_call: TRBV6-5
d_call: TRBD1
cdr3_aa: CASRGQSGPQHF
cdr3_nt: TGTGCCAGCAGGGGACAGTCCGGGCCCCAGCATTTT

j_call: TRBJ1-4
clone_size: NA
v_call: TRBV3-1/TRBV3-2
d_call: TRBD1
cdr3_aa: CASSQDGTGNEKLFF
cdr3_nt: TGTGCCAGCAGCCAAGATGGGACAGGGAATGAAAAACTGTTTTTT

j_call: TRBJ2-7
clone_size: NA
v_call: TRBV27
d_call: NA
cdr3_aa: CASSFFGQGDEQYF
cdr3_nt: TGTGCCAGCAGTTTTTTCGGGCAGGGTGACGAGCAGTACTTC

j_call: TRBJ2-1
clone_size: NA
v_call: TRBV15
d_call: NA
cdr3_aa: CATSGETYGGEQFF
cdr3_nt: TGTGCCACCAGCGGCGAGACGTATGGCGGTGAGCAGTTCTTC

j_call: TRBJ1-4
clone_size: few
v_call: TRBV11-2
d_call: TRBD1
cdr3_aa: CASSSYGTGATNEKLFF
cdr3_nt: TGTGCCAGCAGCTCATACGGGACAGGAGCAACTAATGAAAAACTGTTTTTT

j_call: TRBJ2-1
clone_size: NA
v_call: TRBV14
d_call: TRBD2
cdr3_aa: CASGRAGGRLYNEQFF
cdr3_nt: TGTGCCAGCGGGAGAGCGGGGGGGCGTTTATACAATGAGCAGTTCTTC

j_call: TRBJ1-2
clone_size: few
v_call: TRBV29-1
d_call: NA
cdr3_aa: CSVSHYGYTF
cdr3_nt: TGCAGCGTAAGCCACTATGGCTACACCTTC

j_call: TRBJ1-2
clone_size: NA
v_call: TRBV5-1
d_call: TRBD1
cdr3_aa: CASSHTGGNYGYTF
cdr3_nt: TGCGCCAGCAGCCATACAGGGGGCAACTATGGCTACACCTTC

j_call: TRBJ1-1
clone_size: NA
v_call: TRBV29-1
d_call: NA
cdr3_aa: CSVLRAGGANTEAFF
cdr3_nt: TGCAGCGTCCTGAGAGCGGGGGGGGCGAATACTGAAGCTTTCTTT

j_call: TRBJ2-7
clone_size: once
v_call: TRBV15
d_call: TRBD1
cdr3_aa: CATSRDNGDRVIEQYF
cdr3_nt: TGTGCCACCAGCAGGGATAATGGGGACAGGGTAATCGAGCAGTACTTC

j_call: TRBJ2-1
clone_size: NA
v_call: TRBV7-9
d_call: TRBD2
cdr3_aa: CASSYSGSGDNEQFF
cdr3_nt: TGTGCCAGCAGCTATAGCGGGAGCGGCGACAATGAGCAGTTCTTC

j_call: TRBJ2-1
clone_size: NA
v_call: TRBV7-8
d_call: TRBD1
cdr3_aa: CASSLHPGGRSYNEQFF
cdr3_nt: TGTGCCAGCAGCTTACATCCAGGGGGTCGCTCCTACAATGAGCAGTTCTTC

j_call: TRBJ1-2
clone_size: few
v_call: TRBV5-1
d_call: TRBD1
cdr3_aa: CASSLSTGPVSGNYGYTF
cdr3_nt: TGCGCCAGCAGCTTGTCGACAGGGCCGGTATCAGGGAACTATGGCTACACCTTC

j_call: TRBJ1-1
clone_size: NA
v_call: TRBV28
d_call: NA
cdr3_aa: CASSPPVGVRMGTEAFF
cdr3_nt: TGTGCCAGCAGTCCGCCCGTAGGAGTCCGGATGGGCACTGAAGCTTTCTTT

j_call: TRBJ2-1
clone_size: NA
v_call: TRBV7-2
d_call: NA
cdr3_aa: CASSIGPNDEQFF
cdr3_nt: TGTGCCAGCAGTATCGGTCCTAATGATGAGCAGTTCTTC